Listed below are T cell receptor beta chains from one sample, sequenced in a study of T cell responses to AZD1222 COVID-19 vaccine. Only in-frame clones appear in the TCRdb table, and some are missing; sequencing was by immunoSEQ multiplex PCR. This repertoire shows 180,000 or so clones, almost 90% found once; its top ten account for approximately 7.7%. The sequencing used peripheral blood, collected on day 0 of AZD1222 vaccination. The receptor set was obtained from an adult in good health. Each CDR3 is given with its conserved first and last residue. D genes are given only for firm matches. Some rows have no size entry. The others give once, few or many, or a class for an expanded clone.

V,D,size,J,CDR3,DNA
TRBV25-1,TRBD1,NA,TRBJ1-1,CASSGGQGSAFF,TGTGCCAGCAGTGGGGGACAGGGTTCAGCTTTCTTT
TRBV19,TRBD2,NA,TRBJ2-7,CASSETHPAGEQYF,TGTGCCAGTAGTGAGACCCATCCAGCGGGAGAGCAGTACTTC
TRBV5-4,NA,NA,TRBJ2-2,CASSLGHTNTGELFF,TGTGCCAGCAGCCTGGGACACACGAACACCGGGGAGCTGTTTTTT
TRBV7-9,TRBD2,NA,TRBJ2-1,CASSLGLAGSVAYNEQFF,TGTGCCAGCAGCTTGGGACTAGCGGGGTCCGTAGCCTACAATGAGCAGTTCTTC
TRBV6-5,NA,NA,TRBJ1-2,CASSYLGVYGYTF,TGTGCCAGCAGTTACCTGGGGGTCTATGGCTACACCTTC
TRBV30,TRBD1,NA,TRBJ2-7,CAWRTTGGRYEQYF,TGTGCCTGGAGGACGACAGGGGGTAGGTACGAGCAGTACTTC
TRBV5-5,TRBD1,NA,TRBJ2-5,CASSWGQLSETQYF,TGTGCCAGCAGCTGGGGACAGCTCTCAGAGACCCAGTACTTC
TRBV18,NA,NA,TRBJ1-1,CASSGVDTEAFF,TGTGCCAGCTCAGGGGTGGACACTGAAGCTTTCTTT
TRBV28,NA,few,TRBJ2-7,CASSRTTLSYEQYF,TGTGCCAGCAGTCGGACAACCCTTTCCTACGAGCAGTACTTC
TRBV30,TRBD1,NA,TRBJ1-2,CAWRGRDREGGGYTF,TGTGCCTGGAGAGGCCGGGACAGGGAAGGTGGTGGCTACACCTTC
TRBV7-9,NA,NA,TRBJ1-4,CASSLDYRDLNEKLFF,TGTGCCAGCAGCTTAGACTACAGGGACCTTAATGAAAAACTGTTTTTT
TRBV6-5,NA,NA,TRBJ2-1,CASSPRAYRDEQFF,TGTGCCAGCAGTCCACGGGCGTATCGCGATGAGCAGTTCTTC
TRBV27,NA,NA,TRBJ2-3,CASRKLGVPPDTQYF,TGTGCCAGCAGAAAGCTGGGAGTCCCCCCAGATACGCAGTATTTT
TRBV11-2,TRBD1,NA,TRBJ2-7,CASSFGQGRTYEQYF,TGTGCCAGCAGCTTCGGACAGGGCCGCACGTACGAGCAGTACTTC
TRBV12-5,NA,once,TRBJ2-6,CASGLSPGAGANVLTF,TGTGCTAGTGGTTTGTCCCCTGGGGCTGGGGCCAACGTCCTGACTTTC
TRBV5-1,TRBD1,NA,TRBJ2-6,CASSLRQGDSGANVLTF,TGCGCCAGCAGCTTGCGGCAGGGGGACTCTGGGGCCAACGTCCTGACTTTC
TRBV6-5,NA,once,TRBJ2-3,CASSRGSDTQYF,TGTGCCAGCAGCAGAGGGTCAGATACGCAGTATTTT
TRBV28,NA,NA,TRBJ1-1,CASSPLVHTEAFF,TGTGCCAGCAGTCCCCTGGTCCACACTGAAGCTTTCTTT
TRBV29-1,TRBD1,NA,TRBJ2-7,CSVITGTAIEQYF,TGCAGCGTAATTACCGGGACAGCGATCGAGCAGTACTTC
TRBV13,TRBD2,NA,TRBJ2-7,CASSLVPGGSYEQYF,TGTGCCAGCAGCTTAGTACCGGGGGGTTCCTACGAGCAGTACTTC
TRBV7-2,NA,once,TRBJ1-1,CASSLAHGRYTEAFF,TGTGCCAGCAGCTTAGCCCACGGAAGATACACTGAAGCTTTCTTT
TRBV30,NA,NA,TRBJ1-3,CAWSPGSSGNTIYF,TGTGCCTGGAGTCCAGGGAGCTCTGGAAACACCATATATTTT
TRBV3-1/TRBV3-2,NA,NA,TRBJ1-2,CASSQGRTAPGGYTF,TGTGCCAGCAGCCAAGGTCGGACAGCCCCCGGAGGCTACACCTTC
TRBV2,NA,once,TRBJ1-4,CASTNRLEEKLFF,TGTGCCAGCACAAACAGGCTAGAAGAAAAACTGTTTTTT
TRBV7-3,NA,NA,TRBJ2-2,CASSWRGAANTGELFF,TGTGCCAGCAGCTGGCGCGGGGCCGCGAACACCGGGGAGCTGTTTTTT
TRBV5-6,NA,NA,TRBJ1-2,CASSEVGEGYGYTF,TGTGCCAGCAGCGAGGTAGGGGAAGGCTATGGCTACACCTTC
TRBV5-1,TRBD2,NA,TRBJ2-2,CASSLGGGNTGELFF,TGCGCCAGCAGCTTGGGCGGGGGTAACACCGGGGAGCTGTTTTTT
TRBV6-5,NA,NA,TRBJ2-3,CASSYSGMTGTDTQYF,TGTGCCAGCAGTTACTCTGGGATGACAGGCACAGATACGCAGTATTTT